A single sample gave rise to the 24 T cell receptor beta chains below, sequenced in a study of T cells in Graves' hyperthyroidism and ophthalmopathy. It was RNA transcripts that yielded the amplified TCR beta CDR3 regions. HTBI primers were the set used in a first-round RT-PCR of the TCR CDR3. MiXCR, run by TCRdb on the multiplex PCR reads, gives a single entry per CDR3 protein. The profile covers under 750,000 distinct CDR3 sequences, with roughly a sixth appearing a single time and roughly a sixth taken by the ten largest. The sequenced sample was blood. The receptors originated from a woman in her fifties or sixties with Graves' hyperthyroidism that later progressed to Graves' ophthalmopathy.

This clonotype came up many times. The CDR3 spells CASSLIIPGQGGSYEQYF. In DNA form, the CDR3 reads TGTGCCAGCAGCTTAATAATTCCGGGACAGGGAGGTTCCTACGAGCAGTACTTC. The V and J genes are TRBV7-8 and TRBJ2-7; TRBD1 aligns across 9 bases. Germline CDR1 SGHVS, CDR2 FQNEAQ. The J segment lost 1 base and the V segment lost 2 bases, leaving 12 bases of the junction unmatched. The CDR3 runs to 18 residues.

This clonotype was detected a few times. The CDR3 DNA reads as TGTGCCAGCAGAGGGACAGGTGCTTATAGCAATCAGCCCCAGCATTTT. It translates to CASRGTGAYSNQPQHF. The V and J genes are TRBV6-1 and TRBJ1-5; 8 bases line up with TRBD1. The CDR3 covers 16 residues. Germline trimming cut 6 bases from V and 0 bases from J; bases unmatched to any gene: 7. Germline values: CDR1 MNHNS, CDR2 SASEGT.

This clonotype was seen more than once but under ten times. This chain connects TRBV27 to TRBJ2-7; 9 bases agree with TRBD1. This CDR3 has 17 amino acids. V dropped 5 bases and J dropped 4; count of bases not matched to a gene: 15. Germline V gene sequence: CDR1 MNHEY, CDR2 SMNVEV (reference sequence). The CDR3 spells CASSPGPARDRVYEQYF. CDR3 sequence (DNA): TGTGCCAGCAGTCCCGGACCCGCCCGGGACAGGGTTTACGAGCAGTACTTC.

J is TRBJ1-3 and V is TRBV5-1, with TRBD1 matching over 7 bases. CDR1 SGHRS and CDR2 YFSETQ come from the germline V gene. The CDR3 runs 16 residues. V gave up 0 bases and J gave up 8 bases; unmatched junction bases: 11. The CDR3 region is CASSLDRRQGVDTIYF. The CDR3 DNA follows: TGCGCCAGCAGCTTGGATCGTCGGCAGGGGGTTGACACCATATATTTT.

This chain uses TRBV5-6 with TRBJ1-2; D gene ambiguous. The CDR3 loop spans 11 amino acids. V was cut by 6 bases and J by 8 bases, with 11 bases left in between. Germline lookup yields CDR1 SGHDT and CDR2 YYEEEE. The CDR3 spells CASTVRGGYTF. CDR3 coding DNA: TGTGCCAGCACCGTGCGAGGGGGCTACACCTTC.

This clonotype was detected only once. A clone one base away is much larger, so this may be a read error. The rearrangement joins TRBV3-1 to TRBJ2-2, with D tentatively TRBD1 (7 bases). The length of the CDR3 is 17 residues. Trimming took 2 bases from V and 4 from J, leaving 17 bases between them. The V gene's germline CDR1 is LGHDT and CDR2 YNNKEL (reference sequence). The CDR3 region is CASSQSPGRGATGELFF. CDR3 sequence (DNA): TGTGCCAGCAGCCAATCACCTGGCAGGGGGGCCACCGGGGAGCTGTTTTTT. The whole variable domain, filled in from reference TRBV3-1 and TRBJ2-2, reads DTAVSQTPKYLVTQMGNDKSIKCEQNLGHDTMYWYKQDSKKFLKIMFSYNNKELIINETVPNRFSPKSPDKAHLNLHINSLELGDSAVYFCASSQSPGRGATGELFFGEGSRLTVL.

The gene calls are TRBV11-2 and TRBJ2-2, with D unresolved. Germline V CDR1 and CDR2: SGHAT, FQNNGV. The V gene lost 8 bases and the J gene lost 1 base, with 17 bases spanning the gap. The CDR3 totals 16 residues. The CDR3 spells CASQKRRLGNTGELFF. The CDR3 nucleotides are TGTGCCAGCCAGAAAAGACGCCTAGGGAACACCGGGGAGCTGTTTTTT.

The V gene is TRBV15, the J gene TRBJ1-2, with D uncertain. The CDR3 sequence is 15 residues long. Germline CDR1 and CDR2: LNHNV and YYDKDF (reference sequence). Trimming took 4 bases from V and 6 from J, leaving 18 bases between them. CDR3 DNA: TGTGCCACCAGCACAGTTTTACTTGGTGCCCATGGCTACACCTTC. It yields the protein CATSTVLLGAHGYTF.

This chain connects TRBV24-1 to TRBJ1-2; D remains unclear. Trimming took off 2 bases at V and 5 bases at J, with 20 bases between the two ends. CDR1 is KGHDR and CDR2 is SFDVKD in the germline V gene. The CDR3 extends over 17 amino acids. The CDR3: CATSDSRPSRGLYGYTF. The CDR3 coding sequence is TGTGCCACCAGTGATTCCCGGCCCTCAAGAGGGCTGTATGGCTACACCTTC.

This clonotype came up many times. J is TRBJ2-7 and V is TRBV14; weak D call: TRBD1 (6 bases). From germline, CDR1 is SGHDN and CDR2 FVKESK. This CDR3 has 15 amino acids. The ends were cut back, 6 bases at V and 4 bases at J, with 19 bases in the middle. CDR3 DNA sequence: TGTGCCAGCAGTGTCCCGGGACACGGAGAATACGAGCAGTACTTC. As protein: CASSVPGHGEYEQYF.

The V call is TRBV29-1, the J call TRBJ2-3; D is unclear. CDR3 length equals 11 residues. Trimming left V 2 bases short and J 3 bases short, with 3 bases between. Looked up from germline, CDR1 is SQVTM and CDR2 is ANQGSEA. As DNA, the CDR3 is TGCAGCGTTGAACTAACAGATACGCAGTATTTT. Translating it yields CSVELTDTQYF.

The V and J genes are TRBV7-9 and TRBJ1-2, with 7 positions matching TRBD1. With V trimmed by 3 bases and J by 1 base, 5 bases remained unmatched. The germline gives CDR1 SEHNR, CDR2 FQNEAQ (reference sequence). This CDR3 is 15 amino acids long. CDR3 sequence (DNA): TGTGCCAGCAGCTTCGGGACAGTGGTTAACTATGGCTACACCTTC. It codes for CASSFGTVVNYGYTF.

The chain is built from TRBV20-1 and TRBJ2-7; TRBD1 agrees at 7 bases. The CDR3 is 15 amino acids. The trim removed 3 bases at V and 3 bases at J, leaving 11 bases unmatched. Germline V lookup: CDR1 DFQATT, CDR2 SNEGSKA (reference sequence). CDR3 DNA: TGCAGTGCTAGGGGCCCCCGACAGGGCGGCTACGAGCAGTACTTC. Residues: CSARGPRQGGYEQYF.

Ten or more counts support this clonotype. This sequence joins TRBV3-1 and TRBJ2-1; D is perhaps TRBD2 (6 bases). The CDR3 covers 12 residues. Germline V CDR1 and CDR2: LGHDT, YNNKEL (reference sequence). Trimming removed 5 bases at V and 7 bases at J, with 9 bases between. Here the CDR3 reads CASSFLANEQFF. Written as DNA, the CDR3 is TGTGCCAGCAGCTTCCTAGCGAATGAGCAGTTCTTC.

This clonotype appeared many times. The V gene is TRBV3-1, the J gene TRBJ1-4, with 7 bases identical to TRBD1. CDR3 length: 14 residues. The ends lost 0 bases at V and 7 bases at J; junction bases unmatched: 2. Germline V lookup: CDR1 LGHDT, CDR2 YNNKEL (reference sequence). In DNA, the CDR3 is TGTGCCAGCAGCCAAGAGACAGGGCTTGAAAAACTGTTTTTT. Residues: CASSQETGLEKLFF.

With respect to this clonotype: At one end, the junction sequence differs from germline, possibly due to a read error. This chain links TRBV2 with TRBJ1-6, with no clear D. The germline gives CDR1 SNHLY, CDR2 FYNNEI. The CDR3 runs to 17 residues. The CDR3 nucleotides are TGTGCCAGCAGTGAAAATGGTGGCCAGTTCTATAATTCAGCCCTCCACTTT. Translation gives CASSENGGQFYNSALHF. The full variable domain, completed using reference TRBV2 and TRBJ1-6, is EPEVTQTPSHQVTQMGQEVILRCVPISNHLYFYWYRQILGQKVEFLVSFYNNEISEKSEIFDDQFSVERPDGSNFTLKIRSTKLEDSAMYFCASSENGGQFYNSALHFGNGTRLTVT.

This rearrangement joins TRBV20-1 to TRBJ2-7, with 9 bases that match TRBD2. The V gene's germline CDR1 is DFQATT and CDR2 SNEGSKA (reference sequence). The CDR3 has 16 amino acids. Losses at the gene ends were 0 bases for V and 6 bases for J; bases not matched to a gene: 12. In DNA, the CDR3 is TGCAGTGCTAGAGATGGGAGCGGGGGGCCGCCGGCCGAGCAGTACTTC. It is translated as CSARDGSGGPPAEQYF.

This clonotype was picked up a small number of times. The V call is TRBV4-2, the J call TRBJ2-7; tentatively, D is TRBD2 (6 bases). The germline CDR1 and CDR2 sequences are LGHNA and YNFKEQ. This CDR3 has 14 amino acids. Trimming shortened V by 0 bases and J by 4 bases, and 10 bases separated the two germline ends. CDR3 protein: CASSQDRGIYEQYF. In nucleotides, the CDR3 is TGTGCCAGCAGCCAAGATCGGGGGATATACGAGCAGTACTTC.

This clonotype was observed at least ten times. V usage is TRBV20-1 and J usage is TRBJ2-4, with TRBD2 matching over 9 bases. Germline V gene sequence: CDR1 DFQATT, CDR2 SNEGSKA (reference sequence). The CDR3 extends over 17 amino acids. With 1 base clipped from V and 0 bases from J, the junction kept 7 bases outside the gene matches. The CDR3 nucleotides read TGCAGTGCTAGAGGCCAGGCTAGCGGGATAGCCAAAAACATTCAGTACTTC. This sequence encodes CSARGQASGIAKNIQYF.

This clonotype showed up just a few times. This may be a read error, as it is one base from a much larger clone. The chain couples TRBV11-2 to TRBJ1-6; no firm D call. Germline CDR1 and CDR2: SGHAT and FQNNGV. Trimming pared 4 bases from V and 10 bases from J, leaving 14 bases between. The CDR3 is 14 amino acids. In DNA form, the CDR3 reads TGTGCCAGCAGCTCTGGACGGGCGGGATCACCCCTCCACTTT. This translates into CASSSGRAGSPLHF.

This chain uses TRBV25-1 with TRBJ1-2; D is possibly TRBD1 (5 bases). This CDR3 is 14 amino acids long. Trimming took off 4 bases at V and 4 bases at J, with 13 bases between the two ends. From germline, CDR1 is MGHDK and CDR2 SYGVNS. DNA of the CDR3: TGTGCCAGCAGTGCCCGACAGATCTCCTATGGCTACACCTTC. This codes for CASSARQISYGYTF.

This clonotype was seen many times. A much larger clone lies one base from this, so it may be a read error. The V call is TRBV5-4, the J call TRBJ2-7; 9 nucleotides agree with TRBD1. This CDR3 spans 14 amino acids. V lost 4 bases to trimming and J lost 0 bases; unmatched junction nucleotides: 2. Germline CDR1 SGHNT, CDR2 YYREEE (reference sequence). Here the CDR3 reads CASSRGQGSYEQYF. DNA of the CDR3: TGTGCCAGCAGCCGGGGACAGGGCTCCTACGAGCAGTACTTC.

This clonotype was detected many times. This chain uses TRBV5-1 with TRBJ2-1; 8 nucleotides align to TRBD2. This CDR3 comprises 16 residues. The J segment lost 4 bases and the V segment lost 3 bases, leaving 9 bases of the junction unmatched. The germline gives CDR1 SGHRS, CDR2 YFSETQ. CDR3 nucleotide sequence: TGCGCCAGCAGCTACGGAGCGGGGGCCGCTTACAATGAGCAGTTCTTC. Translated, it gives CASSYGAGAAYNEQFF.

A few counts support this clonotype. CDR3 in amino acids: CASSRNVLRDSPLHF. As DNA, the CDR3 is TGTGCCAGCAGCCGGAACGTCCTCAGAGATTCACCCCTCCACTTT. The V call is TRBV7-6, the J call TRBJ1-6; no reliable D call. The CDR3 extends over 15 amino acids. Trimming shortened V by 5 bases and J by 8 bases, and 16 bases separated the two germline ends. Per the germline V gene, CDR1 is SGHVS and CDR2 is FNYEAQ.